The clone carrying this T cell receptor (beta chain) was seen ten or more times. Its antigen remains unidentified. Unmatched junction bases numbered 15, after V lost 2 bases and J lost 14 bases. The CDR3 is made up of 17 amino acids. The germline CDR1 and CDR2 sequences are SGHVS and FQNEAQ. The data were obtained in a study of T cell repertoires in cytomegalovirus infection. Study summary: Indications of both CMV infection and matching HLA type were provided by public TCR beta signatures. The study, taken as a whole, reports: The study found HLA-C-restricted CMV-specific TCR beta clonotypes dominating the ex vivo response.

TCRdb ran MiXCR on the reads and lists one entry per CDR3 protein. Of roughly 920,000 distinct CDR3 sequences in the sample, about a third are singletons; the top ten hold around 15%. The rearrangement joins TRBV7-8 to TRBJ1-6; TRBD1 agrees at 10 bases. Sample: cultured CD8+ T cells from PBMCs, taken from culture after CMV antigen stimulation. The clonotype comes from a human donor in good health (CMV status not recorded). Some clones in this sample may be carry-over from other donors' samples. CDR3 residues: CASSLSGQGVSQLSLHF. The CDR3 coding sequence is TGTGCCAGCAGCTTATCCGGACAGGGGGTCTCACAATTATCCCTCCACTTT. Supplemented by reference TRBV7-8 and TRBJ1-6, the full variable domain reads GAGVSQSPRYKVAKRGQDVALRCDPISGHVSLFWYQQALGQGPEFLTYFQNEAQLDKSGLPSDRFFAERPEGSVSTLKIQRTQQEDSAVYLCASSLSGQGVSQLSLHFGNGTRLTVT.